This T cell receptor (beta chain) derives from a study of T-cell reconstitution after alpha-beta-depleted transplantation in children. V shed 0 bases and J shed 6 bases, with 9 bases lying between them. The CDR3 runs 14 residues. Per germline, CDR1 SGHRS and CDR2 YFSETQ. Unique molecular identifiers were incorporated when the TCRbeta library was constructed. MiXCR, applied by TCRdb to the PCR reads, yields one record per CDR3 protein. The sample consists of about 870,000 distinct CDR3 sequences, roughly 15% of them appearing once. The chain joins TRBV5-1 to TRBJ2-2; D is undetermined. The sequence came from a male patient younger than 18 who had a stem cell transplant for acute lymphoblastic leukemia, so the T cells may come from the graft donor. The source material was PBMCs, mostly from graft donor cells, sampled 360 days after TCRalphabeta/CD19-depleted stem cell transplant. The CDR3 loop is CASSLVPGSGELFF. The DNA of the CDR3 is TGCGCCAGCAGCTTGGTTCCCGGGTCCGGGGAGCTGTTTTTT.